The 9 T cell receptor beta chains given below trace back to one sample, sequenced in a study of blood T cell repertoires in COVID-19. TCRdb's copy holds only in-frame clones and misses some; the assay was immunoSEQ multiplex PCR. This sample has 300,000 to 400,000 clones, with about 90% found just once. The material sequenced was peripheral blood. The receptors derive from a woman in her thirties with COVID-19, enrolled during active disease.

The CDR3 loop is CASSELTGRNQPQHF. CDR3 nucleotide sequence: TGTGCCAGCAGTGAATTAACAGGGCGAAATCAGCCCCAGCATTTT. The chain has TRBV6-1 and TRBJ1-5, with D maybe TRBD1 (6 bases). The V end was cut by 2 bases, the J end by 4 bases, with 12 bases between. From germline, CDR1 is MNHNS and CDR2 SASEGT. This CDR3 has 15 amino acids.

This clone has a single count. CDR3 sequence: CASSLGALNTEAFF. The CDR3 region has the DNA TGCGCCAGCAGCTTGGGAGCCCTGAACACTGAAGCTTTCTTT. The chain has TRBV5-1 and TRBJ1-1; no definite D call. Germline V lookup: CDR1 SGHRS, CDR2 YFSETQ. V lost 0 bases and J lost 0, with 6 bases in between. This CDR3 has 14 residues.

V gene TRBV6-6 combines with J gene TRBJ1-6; maybe TRBD1 (5 bases). With 7 bases removed from V and 1 base from J, the gap between germline ends came to 8 bases. In germline, CDR1 is MNHNY, CDR2 SVGAGI (reference sequence). The CDR3 spans 14 residues. The CDR3 loop reads CASTAGSYNSPLHF. In DNA form, the CDR3 reads TGTGCCAGCACCGCAGGGTCCTATAATTCACCCCTCCACTTT.

The chain joins TRBV18 to TRBJ2-3; 11 nucleotides match TRBD1. Germline V gives CDR1 KGHSH, CDR2 LQKENI. The V and J ends lost 0 bases and 2 bases, in that order; junction bases with no gene match: 13. The CDR3 has 20 amino acids. DNA of the CDR3: TGTGCCAGCTCACCACCCGGGACAGGGGGTACCGGGGGAGCCACAGATACGCAGTATTTT. Amino acid sequence: CASSPPGTGGTGGATDTQYF.

The J gene is TRBJ1-5, the V gene TRBV12-3 or TRBV12-4, with D possibly being TRBD1 (6 bases). The CDR3 length is 13 residues. V gave up 6 bases and J gave up 5 bases, with 11 bases separating them. CDR3 sequence reads: CASSLTGDQPQHF. The CDR3 nucleotides are TGTGCCAGCAGCCTGACAGGCGATCAGCCCCAGCATTTT.

Only one count was recorded for this clone. This chain joins TRBV30 and TRBJ2-1; D might be TRBD2 (7 bases). This CDR3 contains 15 residues. Germline assignment: CDR1 GTSNPN and CDR2 SVGIG (reference sequence). V was pared by 2 bases and J by 6 bases, with 17 bases between. This CDR3 reads CAWSTGQTGGNEQFF. The CDR3 bases are TGTGCCTGGAGTACCGGACAGACGGGGGGCAATGAGCAGTTCTTC. Full variable domain (remainder filled in from reference TRBV30 and TRBJ2-1): SQTIHQWPATLVQPVGSPLSLECTVEGTSNPNLYWYRQAAGRGLQLLFYSVGIGQISSEVPQNLSASRPQDRQFILSSKKLLLSDSGFYLCAWSTGQTGGNEQFFGPGTRLTVL.

The rearrangement joins TRBV5-4 to TRBJ2-7; 8 nucleotides match TRBD1. CDR3 length: 16 amino acids. V lost 3 bases, J lost 2 bases, and 10 bases stayed unmatched. Germline V lookup: CDR1 SGHNT, CDR2 YYREEE (reference sequence). In DNA, the CDR3 is TGTGCCAGCAGCTGGGGCCCAGGGGGCAGGACCTACGAGCAGTACTTC. Residues: CASSWGPGGRTYEQYF.

The J gene is TRBJ2-1, the V gene TRBV11-2; 13 positions match TRBD2. Germline V CDR1 and CDR2: SGHAT, FQNNGV. The CDR3 is made up of 16 amino acids. V dropped 0 bases and J dropped 8; count of bases not matched to a gene: 4. CDR3 protein: CASSLEGTSGRDEQFF. The CDR3 nucleotides read TGTGCCAGCAGCTTAGAGGGAACTAGCGGGAGGGATGAGCAGTTCTTC.

This sequence joins TRBV4-2 and TRBJ2-1, with D maybe TRBD1 (5 bases). The germline V gene has CDR1 LGHNA and CDR2 YNFKEQ. Trimming cost V 0 bases and J 9 bases, with 15 bases left between them. The CDR3 loop spans 15 amino acids. CDR3 DNA: TGTGCCAGCAGCCAAGAAAGGGGTCAGTCGGGTGAGCAGTTCTTC. Translating gives CASSQERGQSGEQFF.